This T cell receptor beta chain was observed in a study of vaccination and CD4 T cells after COVID-19. Cultured CD4+ T-cell DNA underwent Oncomine TCR Beta short-read sequencing. Genomic DNA was isolated from cultured CD4+ T cells. TCRdb called the PCR reads again in MiXCR, with one record for every CDR3 protein. Among around 20,000 distinct CDR3 sequences listed, about 50% were seen once. Study results and caveats: Spike mono-reactivity held for 304 of 307 vaccine-specific clones in convalescent patients.

Indicated treatment: roughly 10-day PBMC culture with coronavirus spike peptide pools or control peptides (ViraFEST assay). The trim removed 4 bases at V and 1 base at J, leaving 5 bases unmatched. The length of the CDR3 is 17 residues. CDR1 LNHDA and CDR2 SQIVND come from the germline V gene (reference sequence). This clonotype has just a few counts. The antigen remains undetermined. V and J are TRBV19 and TRBJ2-6, with 9 bases aligning to TRBD1. The sequenced sample consisted of CD4+ T cells from blood, cultured in vitro. This TCR was sampled from a human donor who had recovered from COVID-19. This chain's CDR3 is CASSRGQGRSGANVLTF. The CDR3 DNA follows: TGTGCCAGTAGTAGGGGACAGGGAAGGTCTGGGGCCAACGTCCTGACTTTC.